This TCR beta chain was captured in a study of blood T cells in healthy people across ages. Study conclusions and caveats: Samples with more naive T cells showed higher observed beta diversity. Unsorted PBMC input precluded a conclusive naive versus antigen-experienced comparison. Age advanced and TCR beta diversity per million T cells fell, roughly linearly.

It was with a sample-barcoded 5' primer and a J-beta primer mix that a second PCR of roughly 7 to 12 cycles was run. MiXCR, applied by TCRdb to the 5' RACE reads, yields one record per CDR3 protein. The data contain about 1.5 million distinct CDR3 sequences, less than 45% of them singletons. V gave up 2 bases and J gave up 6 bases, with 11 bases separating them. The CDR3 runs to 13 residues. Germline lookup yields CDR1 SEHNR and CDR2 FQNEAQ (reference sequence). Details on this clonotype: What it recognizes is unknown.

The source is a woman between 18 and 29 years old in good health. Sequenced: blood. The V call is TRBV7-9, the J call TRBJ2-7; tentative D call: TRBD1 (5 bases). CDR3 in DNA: TGTGCCAGCAGCTTACCAGGGCCAGGCGAGCAGTACTTC. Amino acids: CASSLPGPGEQYF.